Listed below are T cell receptor beta chains from one sample, sequenced in a study of blood T cell repertoires in COVID-19. The method was immunoSEQ multiplex PCR; TCRdb's version includes in-frame clones alone and lacks a portion of them. The table has about 52,000 clones, over 75% seen once. Sequencing was performed on peripheral blood. The receptor source for this set is a man aged 80 or over with COVID-19, enrolled during active disease. CDR3s include the opening cysteine and the closing phenylalanine or tryptophan. Fields, in order: V gene, D gene, J gene, clone size, CDR3 DNA, CDR3 protein. A D gene is named only where the DNA matches it firmly. For some rows the clone size is stated as once, few or many, or as a class when expanded; others skip it.

>TRBV18|NA|TRBJ1-1|NA
TGTGCCAGCTCACCATCGGGGTACACTGAAGCTTTCTTT
CASSPSGYTEAFF
>TRBV9|TRBD1|TRBJ2-1|few
TGTGCCAGCAGCTTTATGGACAGGGTAAATGAGCAGTTCTTC
CASSFMDRVNEQFF
>TRBV6-4|TRBD1|TRBJ2-1|NA
TGTGCCAGCAGTCTAGACAGGGGGGATGAGCAGTTCTTC
CASSLDRGDEQFF
>TRBV19|TRBD1|TRBJ1-5|few
TGTGCCAGTAGCCCCGACAGGGGGGATCAGCCCCAGCATTTT
CASSPDRGDQPQHF
>TRBV2|NA|TRBJ1-1|once
TGTGCCAGCAAGGTGCGGTACACTGAAGCTTTCTTT
CASKVRYTEAFF
>TRBV6-2/TRBV6-3|NA|TRBJ2-3|NA
TGTGCCAGCAGTTACTCTGCGTCTAGCACAGATACGCAGTATTTT
CASSYSASSTDTQYF
>TRBV7-6|TRBD2|TRBJ2-3|NA
TGTGCCAGCAGTGGGACTAGCATTGCAGATACGCAGTATTTT
CASSGTSIADTQYF
>TRBV5-1|NA|TRBJ2-1|NA
TGCGCCAGCAGCCTCGGTGGTAGCGGTTACAATGAGCAGTTCTTC
CASSLGGSGYNEQFF
>TRBV6-5|NA|TRBJ1-2|NA
TGTGCCAGCAGTTCCCGGTCGGCGGTTACGGAGGGCTACACCTTC
CASSSRSAVTEGYTF
>TRBV18|NA|TRBJ2-7|NA
TGTGCCAGCTCACCAGAGACATCAGGCAACGAGCAGTACTTC
CASSPETSGNEQYF
>TRBV6-5|NA|TRBJ2-3|NA
TGTGCCAGCAGGGCGGTTCAAAGAGGAGGTACGCAGTATTTT
CASRAVQRGGTQYF
>TRBV5-5|NA|TRBJ2-2|NA
TGTGCCAGCAGATTTGCAGCGAACACCGGGGAGCTGTTTTTT
CASRFAANTGELFF
>TRBV19|NA|TRBJ1-5|NA
TGTGCCAGTAGTATGGGTCGGGATCAGCCCCAGCATTTT
CASSMGRDQPQHF
>TRBV9|TRBD1|TRBJ2-2|NA
TGTGCCAGCAGCGTTACGACAGGGTTAAACACCGGGGAGCTGTTTTTT
CASSVTTGLNTGELFF
>TRBV11-2|TRBD2|TRBJ2-3|NA
TGTGCCAGCAGCCCCCTAGTCCAACGGGGGGCAGATACGCAGTATTTT
CASSPLVQRGADTQYF
>TRBV24-1|TRBD1|TRBJ2-1|NA
TGTGCCACCGAGTCAGGGGACAGGGGTGTCAATGAGCAGTTCTTC
CATESGDRGVNEQFF
>TRBV4-1|TRBD2|TRBJ2-2|NA
TGCGCCAGCAGCCCTGCGGGAGCTAACACCGGGGAGCTGTTTTTT
CASSPAGANTGELFF
>TRBV18|NA|TRBJ1-5|NA
TGTGCCAGCTCACCCAATACCGGGGATCAGCCCCAGCATTTT
CASSPNTGDQPQHF
>TRBV3-1/TRBV3-2|NA|TRBJ1-3|NA
TGTGCCAGCAGCCCCCAGGAGGGTACTGGAAACACCATATATTTT
CASSPQEGTGNTIYF
>TRBV2|TRBD1|TRBJ1-2|NA
TGTGCCAGCAGTAGGCCGGGACAGGGGCAGGGGAGTCGTGGCTACACCTTC
CASSRPGQGQGSRGYTF
>TRBV5-4|TRBD1|TRBJ1-2|once
TGTGCCAGCAGCCGAGGGACAGCGACTTGGGGCTACACCTTC
CASSRGTATWGYTF
>TRBV6-5|TRBD1|TRBJ2-7|NA
TGTGCCAGCAGAGGGGACAGGTCTTCCTACGAGCAGTACTTC
CASRGDRSSYEQYF
>TRBV28|NA|TRBJ2-7|once
TGTGCCAGCAGTCTCCCGGAGTCCTACGAGCAGTACTTC
CASSLPESYEQYF
>TRBV11-2|NA|TRBJ2-1|NA
TGTGCCAGCAGCGACGGAGTGGACAATGAGCAGTTCTTC
CASSDGVDNEQFF
>TRBV29-1|TRBD1|TRBJ1-2|once
TGCAGCGTTAACTTACAGGGGGGGTATGGCTACACCTTC
CSVNLQGGYGYTF
>TRBV29-1|NA|TRBJ1-1|NA
TGCAGGGCGGGGGGGAGCACTGAAGCTTTCTTT
CRAGGSTEAFF
>TRBV2|TRBD1|TRBJ1-5|NA
TGTGCCAGCAGCCTCTCGGGACAGGGGGCTTGGGGCAATCAGCCCCAGCATTTT
CASSLSGQGAWGNQPQHF